These T cell receptor beta chains were read from a single sample in a study of patients and donors after allogeneic stem cell transplantation. TCRdb recomputed calls from the RT-PCR reads with MiXCR, one row per CDR3 protein. The table lists 150,000 to 200,000 distinct CDR3 sequences, 40% to 45% of them singletons. Sequencing used blood, either unsorted or a sorted T cell fraction (not recorded which). These receptors were collected from a human donor who was either an allogeneic HSCT recipient or a stem cell or donor lymphocyte infusion donor (not recorded which). It is not recorded whose cells these are; they may come from a transplant donor. Both conserved end residues are trimmed from each CDR3. The order of the fields is V gene, clone size, CDR3 length, J gene, D gene, CDR3 protein. The D gene is left open where the match is weak. Some rows have no size entry. The others give once, few or many, or a class for an expanded clone.

V: TRBV27; size: .; length: 13; J: TRBJ1-1; D: TRBD1; CDR3: ASFVLGGPNTEAF
V: TRBV25-1; size: few; length: 14; J: TRBJ1-6; D: .; CDR3: ASSEYPSSYNSPLH
V: TRBV20-1; size: few; length: 17; J: TRBJ1-3; D: .; CDR3: SAGTPGTSPHGSGNTIY
V: TRBV27; size: .; length: 13; J: TRBJ2-7; D: TRBD1; CDR3: ASRRLWQGVYEQY
V: TRBV12-3/TRBV12-4; size: few; length: 11; J: TRBJ1-1; D: .; CDR3: ASTGFMNTEAF
V: TRBV15; size: few; length: 10; J: TRBJ1-5; D: .; CDR3: ATSRDMGPQH
V: TRBV29-1; size: .; length: 13; J: TRBJ1-3; D: .; CDR3: SVSPMEVGGNTIY
V: TRBV4-3; size: .; length: 14; J: TRBJ2-7; D: TRBD2; CDR3: ASSQDLGSGRAEQY
V: TRBV4-3; size: .; length: 13; J: TRBJ2-7; D: .; CDR3: ASSQDSGPVYEQY
V: TRBV28; size: .; length: 14; J: TRBJ2-5; D: TRBD2; CDR3: ASSSPSAGERETQY
V: TRBV5-1; size: few; length: 14; J: TRBJ2-1; D: TRBD2; CDR3: ASSQNSGRAGNEQF
V: TRBV29-1; size: once; length: 8; J: TRBJ1-1; D: .; CDR3: SVREAEAF
V: TRBV15; size: .; length: 12; J: TRBJ1-1; D: .; CDR3: ATSNQGGIGEAF
V: TRBV6-2/TRBV6-3; size: .; length: 14; J: TRBJ1-1; D: .; CDR3: ASSYEPRIGSTEAF
V: TRBV29-1; size: .; length: 12; J: TRBJ1-1; D: .; CDR3: SVAKLIKDTEAF
V: TRBV6-5; size: few; length: 11; J: TRBJ1-5; D: .; CDR3: ASSETPNQPQH
V: TRBV24-1; size: .; length: 13; J: TRBJ2-5; D: TRBD1; CDR3: ATSGGGSPQETQY
V: TRBV9; size: .; length: 13; J: TRBJ2-7; D: TRBD2; CDR3: ASSISGSASYEQY
V: TRBV5-1; size: many; length: 11; J: TRBJ1-5; D: .; CDR3: ASSYDGDQPQH
V: TRBV7-9; size: .; length: 14; J: TRBJ2-2; D: TRBD1; CDR3: ASSPRTGEITGELF
V: TRBV5-1; size: .; length: 15; J: TRBJ1-2; D: TRBD1; CDR3: ASSFGTGIINLYGYT
V: TRBV29-1; size: few; length: 11; J: TRBJ2-7; D: TRBD2; CDR3: SVDAGLAGEQY
V: TRBV19; size: few; length: 13; J: TRBJ1-6; D: .; CDR3: ASSITGTANSPLH
V: TRBV9; size: .; length: 12; J: TRBJ2-3; D: .; CDR3: ASSVDAPGDTQY
V: TRBV27; size: .; length: 11; J: TRBJ1-1; D: .; CDR3: ASSWAGNTEAF
V: TRBV12-3/TRBV12-4; size: few; length: 14; J: TRBJ1-5; D: .; CDR3: ASSFKGPESNQPQH
V: TRBV7-2; size: few; length: 13; J: TRBJ1-1; D: .; CDR3: ASSVQQGGRAEAF
V: TRBV4-2; size: .; length: 12; J: TRBJ2-2; D: .; CDR3: ASSQDMASGELF